These T cell receptor beta chains were read from a single sample in a study of control samples from healthy donors and cancer patients. Clones were read by immunoSEQ multiplex PCR, and TCRdb kept only the in-frame ones, dropping some. The sample includes around 180,000 clones, about 90% seen only once; the top ten take roughly 5.3%. Input material: blood. The receptors originated from a woman in her 30s in good health. Each CDR3 is given with its conserved first and last residue. The D gene is left open where the match is weak. Not all rows give a size; the values are once, few, many and, for expanded clones, a class.

cdr3_nt	cdr3_aa	d_call	clone_size	j_call	v_call
TGTGCCAGCAGCCGCCTCGGGACAGGGGTCCTTGCAACTAATGAAAAACTGTTTTTT	CASSRLGTGVLATNEKLFF	TRBD1	NA	TRBJ1-4	TRBV3-1/TRBV3-2
TGTGCCATCAGCGACAGCTCGAACTATGGCTACACCTTC	CAISDSSNYGYTF	NA	NA	TRBJ1-2	TRBV10-3
TGTGCCAGCCACCAGCAGAGCTCCTACAATGAGCAGTTCTTC	CASHQQSSYNEQFF	NA	NA	TRBJ2-1	TRBV2
TGTGCCAGCAGCTTAATAGGTCGACGGGGGTCCAAAAACATTCAGTACTTC	CASSLIGRRGSKNIQYF	NA	NA	TRBJ2-4	TRBV7-9
TGTGCCAGCAGCCCCTCCTACGAGCAGTACTTC	CASSPSYEQYF	NA	few	TRBJ2-7	TRBV11-2
TGTGCCAGCAGCCTGGGACAATTGGGGACTGAAGCTTTCTTT	CASSLGQLGTEAFF	NA	few	TRBJ1-1	TRBV2
TGCGCCAGCAGAACCGGGACAGGGACACGGATAAATTCACCCCTCCACTTT	CASRTGTGTRINSPLHF	TRBD1	NA	TRBJ1-6	TRBV5-1
TGTGCCAGCAGCCCAACCGGGACTAGCCACGAGCAGTACTTC	CASSPTGTSHEQYF	TRBD2	NA	TRBJ2-7	TRBV11-3
TGTGCCACCAGTGACCCAACGGACAGGGACCATGGCTACACCTTC	CATSDPTDRDHGYTF	TRBD1	NA	TRBJ1-2	TRBV24-1
TGCGCCAGCAGCTTGGCCGGAGGGGATGGCTACACCTTC	CASSLAGGDGYTF	NA	NA	TRBJ1-2	TRBV5-1
TGTGCCAGTAGTATGGGGGGGAACACTGAAGCTTTCTTT	CASSMGGNTEAFF	NA	NA	TRBJ1-1	TRBV19
TGTGCCAGCAGTTACCTGCAGGGGGACCAAAATCAGCCCCAGCATTTT	CASSYLQGDQNQPQHF	TRBD1	NA	TRBJ1-5	TRBV6-6
TGTGCCAGCAGCTCAGGGTTTACAGATACGCAGTATTTT	CASSSGFTDTQYF	NA	NA	TRBJ2-3	TRBV7-9
TGCGCCAGGGATGTGGGGACCAGTGATCTCGAGACCCAGTACTTC	CARDVGTSDLETQYF	NA	NA	TRBJ2-5	TRBV10-2
TGTGCCAGCAGTTCTCTGGGGGGGCCGGGAGCTTTCTTT	CASSSLGGPGAFF	NA	NA	TRBJ1-1	TRBV28
TGTGCCAGCAGTGAAGCGACAGGGCTCGGGACTGAAGCTTTCTTT	CASSEATGLGTEAFF	TRBD1	NA	TRBJ1-1	TRBV6-1
TGTGCCAGTAGTAGCGTCACTTCCTACGAGCAGTACTTC	CASSSVTSYEQYF	NA	NA	TRBJ2-7	TRBV19
TGTGCCAGCAGCTTGGGGGCAGGGGTGTACGAGCAGTACTTC	CASSLGAGVYEQYF	NA	NA	TRBJ2-7	TRBV5-6
TGTGCCAGCAGCTCCGGGACAGGGGATGGCTACACCTTC	CASSSGTGDGYTF	TRBD1	NA	TRBJ1-2	TRBV13
TGTGCCAGCAGCGCAAGACAGGGAGGGACTGAAGCTTTCTTT	CASSARQGGTEAFF	TRBD1	NA	TRBJ1-1	TRBV9
TGTGCCAGAAGTTACAGGGGGCGAGACACTGAAGCTTTCTTT	CARSYRGRDTEAFF	TRBD1	NA	TRBJ1-1	TRBV2
TGTGCCTGGAGTGTCTCGACAGGCCCACGGAATCAGCCCCAGCATTTT	CAWSVSTGPRNQPQHF	NA	NA	TRBJ1-5	TRBV30
TGTGCCAGCAGTCGGACTAGCGGGAGCAGCCAAGAGACCCAGTACTTC	CASSRTSGSSQETQYF	TRBD2	NA	TRBJ2-5	TRBV7-6
TGTGCCAGCAGTTTAGTAGGCGGGGAGCTGTTTTTT	CASSLVGGELFF	NA	NA	TRBJ2-2	TRBV28
TGTGCCAGCACCGAGGTTGGTGGGGCGCGGGGTTGGCAGCCCCAGCATTTT	CASTEVGGARGWQPQHF	NA	NA	TRBJ1-5	TRBV28
TGTGCCAGCAGTGAAGAAGGCGGATACTACAATGAGCAGTTCTTC	CASSEEGGYYNEQFF	NA	NA	TRBJ2-1	TRBV25-1
TGTGCCAGCAGCCAAGTCTCAAGCGGAATCTACGAGCAGTACTTC	CASSQVSSGIYEQYF	NA	NA	TRBJ2-7	TRBV3-1/TRBV3-2
TGTGCCAGCAGCGGGGGGCCAAGCTATGCAACTAATGAAAAACTGTTTTTT	CASSGGPSYATNEKLFF	NA	NA	TRBJ1-4	TRBV7-9
TGTGCCAGCTCTCCCGACAGGTCCAACACCATATATTTT	CASSPDRSNTIYF	NA	NA	TRBJ1-3	TRBV18
TGCGCCAGCAGCCAAGGGGGGGTAGGCACAGATACGCAGTATTTT	CASSQGGVGTDTQYF	NA	NA	TRBJ2-3	TRBV5-1
TGTGCCAGTAGTATAGGACAGAGACTAGCCAAAAACATTCAGTACTTC	CASSIGQRLAKNIQYF	NA	NA	TRBJ2-4	TRBV19
TGTGCCAGCAGCCAAGATCTAGCGGGACCCCGCCGGGAGACCCAGTACTTC	CASSQDLAGPRRETQYF	TRBD2	NA	TRBJ2-5	TRBV14
TGTGCCAGCAGTTACGGCCCGTGGGAGAACACCGGGGAGCTGTTTTTT	CASSYGPWENTGELFF	NA	NA	TRBJ2-2	TRBV6-6
TGTGCCAGCAGCGCCTTCCCGGGACAGGGGTACTACGAGCAGTACTTC	CASSAFPGQGYYEQYF	TRBD1	NA	TRBJ2-7	TRBV9
TGTGCCAGCAGTCGGACGAGCCACGGCTACACCTTC	CASSRTSHGYTF	NA	NA	TRBJ1-2	TRBV28
TGTGCCAGCAGCTTTGGCGGGGGCATCGGGGAGCTGTTTTTT	CASSFGGGIGELFF	NA	NA	TRBJ2-2	TRBV11-2
TGTGCCAGCAGCCTTCCGGGAGGCGGGAGCCACGAGCAGTACTTC	CASSLPGGGSHEQYF	TRBD2	NA	TRBJ2-7	TRBV16
TGTGCCAGCAGTGGCTCAGGGGGCAAAGGATATGGCTACACCTTC	CASSGSGGKGYGYTF	TRBD1	many	TRBJ1-2	TRBV25-1
TGTGCCAGCAGCACCCGGGGGGGCTTAACAGATACGCAGTATTTT	CASSTRGGLTDTQYF	TRBD2	few	TRBJ2-3	TRBV9
TGTGCCAGCAATCAAGGGACACAAAACATTCAGTACTTC	CASNQGTQNIQYF	NA	NA	TRBJ2-4	TRBV7-9
TGTGCCTGGAGTCCCACGACTGGGAGCAATCAGCCCCAGCATTTT	CAWSPTTGSNQPQHF	NA	once	TRBJ1-5	TRBV30
TGTGCCACCAGTGATTCCGGGACTAGCGTGCAGACCCAGTACTTC	CATSDSGTSVQTQYF	TRBD2	NA	TRBJ2-5	TRBV24-1
TGTGCCAGCAGCTTAGCGCCCCACACCGTGGGCACTGAAGCTTTCTTT	CASSLAPHTVGTEAFF	NA	NA	TRBJ1-1	TRBV7-8
TGTGCCAGCAGTTATTTTTCCACAGATACGCAGTATTTT	CASSYFSTDTQYF	NA	NA	TRBJ2-3	TRBV6-5
TGCGCCAGCAGCCCCAAGGGGACAGGGGAATACGAGCAGTACTTC	CASSPKGTGEYEQYF	TRBD1	NA	TRBJ2-7	TRBV4-1
TGTGCCAGCGGGGGGATGGGTTATTCACCCCTCCACTTT	CASGGMGYSPLHF	NA	NA	TRBJ1-6	TRBV28
TGTGCCAGCAGCTCCCCGGGTCGCCCGGGGAATGAGCAGTTCTTC	CASSSPGRPGNEQFF	NA	NA	TRBJ2-1	TRBV27
TGTGCCAGCTCGGACGGATCTTGGGGGAATGAGCAGTTCTTC	CASSDGSWGNEQFF	NA	NA	TRBJ2-1	TRBV28
TGCGCCAGCAGCGGGCTAGCGGGAGCGGAAGCGGGGCAGACCCAGTACTTC	CASSGLAGAEAGQTQYF	TRBD2	NA	TRBJ2-5	TRBV5-1
TGTGCCAGCAGTTTTCCTAAAGGGGTCCACTATGGCTACACCTTC	CASSFPKGVHYGYTF	NA	NA	TRBJ1-2	TRBV28
TGTGCCAGCAGCCTCCGGGGCACCATATATTTT	CASSLRGTIYF	NA	NA	TRBJ1-3	TRBV7-8
TGTGCCACCCTACCGGGACAGGGGGCGGTCGAGCAGTACTTC	CATLPGQGAVEQYF	TRBD1	NA	TRBJ2-7	TRBV6-5
TGTGCCAGCAGCTCTGTCAACGTCGCCTCTTCCGTGCAGTACTTC	CASSSVNVASSVQYF	NA	NA	TRBJ2-7	TRBV5-4
TGCGCCAGCAGCACCGGACTAGCGGGGGGGGAAGAGTACTTC	CASSTGLAGGEEYF	TRBD2	few	TRBJ2-7	TRBV5-1
TGCAGCGTTAGGTTAAGAGGAATGCGGGACACTGAAGCTTTCTTT	CSVRLRGMRDTEAFF	NA	NA	TRBJ1-1	TRBV29-1
TGTGCCAGTAGCACAGGAGGACTAGCGGGAGGGCCCGGCGGGGAGCTGTTTTTT	CASSTGGLAGGPGGELFF	TRBD2	NA	TRBJ2-2	TRBV19
TGTGCCAGCAGCGTAGGGGCGGGAGGCCCCTACGAGACAGATACGCAGTATTTT	CASSVGAGGPYETDTQYF	TRBD2	once	TRBJ2-3	TRBV9
TGTGCCAGCAGCCAAGATCCAGGGGTCCAGCCCCAGCATTTT	CASSQDPGVQPQHF	NA	NA	TRBJ1-5	TRBV4-2
TGTGCCAGCAGCTTAGCGCTTTATGGCTACACCTTC	CASSLALYGYTF	NA	NA	TRBJ1-2	TRBV7-9
TGTGCCAGCAGTTCTCGGGGGTACCAAGAGACCCAGTACTTC	CASSSRGYQETQYF	NA	NA	TRBJ2-5	TRBV6-5